One and the same sample provided the 21 T cell receptor beta chains below, sequenced in a study of shared clonotypes between healthy human individuals. Using immunoSEQ multiplex PCR, the repertoire was profiled, and TCRdb retains in-frame clones only, with some absent. The sample contains 450,000 to 500,000 clones, 81% of which appear only once. Sequenced material: PBMCs. The source is a woman in her thirties or forties in good health. Some clones in this sample may be carry-over from other donors' samples.

The chain employs TRBV6-5 and TRBJ1-1, with D tentatively TRBD1 (5 bases). CDR3 size: 14 residues. CDR1 and CDR2 (germline): MNHEY, SVGAGI. The V and J ends lost 6 bases and 4 bases respectively, with 15 bases between them. This CDR3 reads CASRKGPLGTEAFF. The CDR3 DNA sequence: TGTGCCAGCAGAAAGGGACCCCTGGGCACTGAAGCTTTCTTT.

The rearrangement joins TRBV2 to TRBJ1-5, with a weak D call TRBD1 (5 bases). V lost 6 bases and J 11 bases, leaving 17 bases between the germline ends. CDR3 size: 13 residues. The germline gives CDR1 SNHLY, CDR2 FYNNEI. The CDR3 DNA is TGTGCCAGCAGGGGGACGGCGCGGGGGTCCCAGCATTTT. As protein: CASRGTARGSQHF.

As to this clone: A far larger clone is a single base away, which makes a read error likely. The V gene is TRBV30, the J gene TRBJ2-3; 10 bases match TRBD2. CDR1 is GTSNPN and CDR2 is SVGIG in the germline V gene (reference sequence). This CDR3 region has 15 residues. The J segment lost 5 bases and the V segment lost 8 bases, leaving 13 bases of the junction unmatched. Here the CDR3 reads CARGVSGRAVDTQYF. The DNA of the CDR3 is TGTGCCCGGGGAGTGAGCGGGAGGGCAGTAGATACGCAGTATTTT.

As regards this clone: A much larger clone is a single base away; this may be a read error. J is TRBJ2-2 and V is TRBV5-4; D could derive from TRBD1 or TRBD2 (5 bases each). CDR1 is SGHNT and CDR2 is YYREEE in the germline V gene (reference sequence). Trimming removed 0 bases from V and 6 bases from J, with 6 bases in between. The CDR3 extends over 13 amino acids. CDR3 in DNA: TGTGCCAGCAGCTTGGGGGGGTCCGGGGAGCTGTTTTTT. Translation: CASSLGGSGELFF.

The chain joins TRBV15 to TRBJ2-7, with TRBD2 matching 12 bases. J was trimmed by 7 bases and V by 2 bases; bases with no gene match: 9. Germline CDR1 reads LNHNV; CDR2 reads YYDKDF (reference sequence). The length of the CDR3 is 16 residues. This CDR3 is CATSRSLAGGRREQYF. For the CDR3, the DNA is TGTGCCACCAGCAGATCGCTAGCGGGAGGGCGGCGGGAGCAGTACTTC.

The V call is TRBV30, the J call TRBJ1-6; D is unclear. This CDR3 contains 14 residues. CDR1 is GTSNPN, CDR2 SVGIG, per germline (reference sequence). Trimming stripped 1 base from V and 5 bases from J, with 9 bases between. This CDR3 is CAWSASIHNSPLHF. CDR3 DNA sequence: TGTGCCTGGAGTGCCTCCATACATAATTCACCCCTCCACTTT.

There are a few counts of this clone. V and J are TRBV2 and TRBJ2-1; 8 bases map to TRBD2. Germline V gene data show CDR1 as SNHLY and CDR2 as FYNNEI. The CDR3 is made up of 16 amino acids. Trimming took 6 bases from V and 9 from J; bases not matched to a gene: 16. CDR3 nucleotides: TGTGCCAGCAGCCCCGCCAGGGTAGCGGGAACTGCTGAGCAGTTCTTC. Translated: CASSPARVAGTAEQFF.

This clone was seen repeatedly, ten times or more. This same CDR3 is encoded by further DNA sequences in the sample. The gene calls are TRBV6-5 and TRBJ1-1; no definite D call. The length of the CDR3 is 14 residues. Germline V CDR1 and CDR2: MNHEY, SVGAGI. V was clipped by 0 bases and J by 8 bases, with 13 bases between them. For the CDR3, the DNA is TGTGCCAGCAGTTACTCGACAACTGGGGTCGAAGCTTTCTTT. Protein: CASSYSTTGVEAFF.

On this clone itself: This same CDR3 is encoded by further DNA sequences in the sample. The V gene is TRBV7-9, the J gene TRBJ2-5; TRBD2 is a possible D gene (5 bases). Germline-derived CDR1 and CDR2 are SEHNR and FQNEAQ (reference sequence). CDR3 length: 15 residues. Trimming stripped 1 base from V and 2 bases from J, with 11 bases between. The CDR3 DNA follows: TGTGCCAGCAGCTTAGGGAGCGGTGCGCAAGAGACCCAGTACTTC. It codes for CASSLGSGAQETQYF.

The chain couples TRBV19 to TRBJ1-1, with D unclear. Germline CDR1 is LNHDA and CDR2 is SQIVND (reference sequence). V was trimmed by 4 bases and J by 2 bases, leaving 17 bases between them. The CDR3 consists of 16 residues. The CDR3 region is CASSNVALPGNTEAFF. CDR3 in DNA: TGTGCCAGTAGTAATGTCGCGCTCCCAGGTAACACTGAAGCTTTCTTT.

The genes are TRBV5-1 and TRBJ2-1; D not resolved. V lost 3 bases and J lost 8, with 12 bases in between. The CDR3 totals 13 residues. The germline V gene has CDR1 SGHRS and CDR2 YFSETQ. The CDR3 reads CASSSVVSDEQFF. The CDR3 nucleotides are TGCGCCAGCAGCTCCGTAGTGTCCGATGAGCAGTTCTTC.

V is TRBV27 and J is TRBJ1-1; D remains ambiguous. The CDR3 consists of 13 residues. V lost 6 bases, J lost 1 base, and 9 bases lay in between. The germline CDR1 and CDR2 sequences are MNHEY and SMNVEV (reference sequence). CDR3 region: CASRLNRNTEAFF. CDR3 nucleotide sequence: TGTGCCAGCAGATTGAACAGGAACACTGAAGCTTTCTTT.

This clone occurred once. J is TRBJ1-2 and V is TRBV4-2; the match to TRBD1 covers 9 bases. This CDR3 is built from 16 residues. Germline V gene lookup returns CDR1 LGHNA and CDR2 YNFKEQ. J lost 8 bases, V lost 3 bases, and 13 bases had no gene match. The CDR3 region is CASSHPGTGYLTGYTF. CDR3 in DNA: TGTGCCAGCAGCCATCCTGGGACAGGGTACTTAACGGGCTACACCTTC.

This clone was seen just once. The chain is built from TRBV27 and TRBJ1-4; D is unclear. This CDR3 region has 14 residues. Trimming left V 8 bases short and J 0 bases short, with 10 bases between. CDR1 is MNHEY, CDR2 SMNVEV, per germline (reference sequence). The CDR3 here is CASWSVATNEKLFF. DNA of the CDR3: TGTGCCAGCTGGAGTGTGGCAACTAATGAAAAACTGTTTTTT.

Details on this clone: A far larger clone lies a single base away; this is likely a read error. The rearrangement uses TRBV10-1 and TRBJ1-1; D is possibly TRBD1 (6 bases). There are 14 residues in the CDR3. Trimming left V 5 bases short and J 6 bases short, with 16 bases between. Germline V gives CDR1 WNHNN, CDR2 SYGVQD (reference sequence). The CDR3: CASSPTGVGAEAFF. CDR3 DNA sequence: TGCGCCAGCAGTCCGACAGGTGTGGGGGCTGAAGCTTTCTTT.

This chain connects TRBV15 to TRBJ2-7; a possible D gene is TRBD2 (5 bases). The CDR3 totals 15 residues. The germline gives CDR1 LNHNV, CDR2 YYDKDF (reference sequence). The V and J ends lost 0 bases and 4 bases respectively, with 13 bases between them. The CDR3 DNA is TGTGCCACCAGCAGAGATCTAGCCGAGCTATACGAGCAGTACTTC. Translating it yields CATSRDLAELYEQYF.

The chain employs TRBV28 and TRBJ1-2; D gene unclear. Trimming pared 2 bases from V and 3 bases from J, leaving 16 bases between. The CDR3 spans 16 residues. CDR1 and CDR2 (germline): MDHEN, SYDVKM. As DNA, the CDR3 is TGTGCCAGCAGTTTAATCGGGTATGGTGGGGACTATGGCTACACCTTC. Translating it yields CASSLIGYGGDYGYTF.

About this clone: A far larger clone differs by one base, so this is likely a read error. Other DNA sequences in this specimen translate into the identical CDR3. V gene TRBV6-1 combines with J gene TRBJ1-4, with 8 bases lining up with TRBD1. The CDR3 loop spans 16 amino acids. Looked up from germline, CDR1 is MNHNS and CDR2 is SASEGT. The V gene end was trimmed by 1 base and the J gene end by 8 bases; junction bases not matched to a gene: 9. Here the CDR3 reads CASSEGRTGSGEKLFF. The CDR3 DNA is TGTGCCAGCAGTGAAGGGAGGACAGGGAGCGGCGAAAAACTGTTTTTT.

This sequence joins TRBV7-9 and TRBJ2-1, with unresolved D. Trimming removed 1 base at V and 4 bases at J, with 8 bases between. The CDR3 sequence is 14 residues long. Germline V gene data show CDR1 as SEHNR and CDR2 as FQNEAQ (reference sequence). The DNA of the CDR3 is TGTGCCAGCAGCTTAGGGGGTCCGTACAATGAGCAGTTCTTC. Its protein is CASSLGGPYNEQFF.

V gene TRBV11-2 combines with J gene TRBJ2-1; 8 bases fit TRBD2. CDR1 and CDR2 (germline): SGHAT, FQNNGV. Trimming took 2 bases from V and 6 from J; bases not matched to a gene: 6. The CDR3 is made up of 15 amino acids. The CDR3: CASSLTWREVNEQFF. The CDR3 region has the DNA TGTGCCAGCAGCTTAACGTGGCGGGAGGTCAATGAGCAGTTCTTC.

A few counts support this clone. The sample holds other DNA sequences that translate to the same CDR3. J is TRBJ2-7 and V is TRBV10-3; the match to TRBD1 covers 8 bases. This CDR3 has 14 amino acids. In germline, CDR1 is ENHRY, CDR2 SYGVKD. V dropped 7 bases and J dropped 12; count of bases not matched to a gene: 17. The CDR3 is CAIKRTGRDVVLYF. CDR3 coding DNA: TGTGCCATCAAACGGACAGGGAGAGACGTAGTGCTGTACTTC.